The following is a T cell receptor beta chain sequence with its context. As originally analysed: Amplifying reference gene primers gave estimates of nucleated cell counts. Data came from immunoSEQ multiplex PCR; TCRdb stores just in-frame clones and leaves some out. Clonal size and the V and J genes are those of that table, whereas D and trimming came from the DNA. Of more than 200,000 clones listed, around four fifths were seen once; the top ten hold about 10%. This specimen belongs to a study of blood T cell repertoires in COVID-19. Study-wide background: The study drew acute and convalescent COVID-19 samples from the United States, Italy and Spain.

While infection was still active, Seattle patients were enrolled and then followed longitudinally. The CDR3 has 18 residues. The material sequenced was peripheral blood. This TCR derives from a woman older than 75 with COVID-19, enrolled during active disease. The chain has TRBV21-1 and TRBJ2-2; the table's TRBD2 call for D was not verified on the DNA. TRBV21-1 is flagged as a pseudogene. Written as DNA, the CDR3 is TGTGCCAGCAGCGCAGGGGTCCAGCGGGGGGGAGGCACCGGGGAGCTGTTTTTT. Protein product: CASSAGVQRGGGTGELFF.